This T cell receptor beta chain stems from a study of blood T cell repertoires in COVID-19. Study at large: Sources were T cells, B-cell-depleted T cells, or PBMCs; the material itself was cDNA or gDNA.

Sequencing used immunoSEQ multiplex PCR; TCRdb keeps in-frame clones, though not all of them. Of some 370,000 clones in the sample, 89% are singletons; the top ten hold about 1.2%. The receptor comes from a man aged 40-55 years with acute or convalescent COVID-19. Sequenced: peripheral blood.

CDR3 DNA sequence: TGTGCCACCAACGAGGGGGCAGGGACCAGTGGCTACACCTTC. It codes for CATNEGAGTSGYTF. The chain has TRBV24-1 and TRBJ1-2, with 7 bases lining up with TRBD1. Germline V lookup: CDR1 KGHDR, CDR2 SFDVKD. Trimming at V came to 8 bases and at J to 7 bases, leaving 12 bases not matched to a gene. The CDR3 is made up of 14 amino acids.